Each of the 11 T cell receptor beta chains below was sequenced from the same sample in a study of T cell clonotyping in hematopoietic cell transplantation. Profiling relied on immunoSEQ multiplex PCR, and the TCRdb table lists in-frame clones only, not all of them. The sample has some 30,000 clones; around 95% are singletons. The sequencing sample was made of peripheral blood mononuclear cells. These receptors originate from a man aged 45 to 65 in good health. Some clones in this sample may be carry-over from other donors' samples.

The genes are TRBV6-5 and TRBJ1-2, with TRBD1 matching 7 bases. Germline lookup yields CDR1 MNHEY and CDR2 SVGAGI. The J segment lost 13 bases and the V segment lost 5 bases, leaving 10 bases of the junction unmatched. This CDR3 is built from 12 residues. The CDR3 DNA follows: TGTGCCAGCAGTGCTCATACAGGGGTTCTCACCTTC. This translates into CASSAHTGVLTF.

The chain combines TRBV4-2 with TRBJ2-1; 13 nucleotides match TRBD2. Germline CDR1 reads LGHNA; CDR2 reads YNFKEQ. The ends lost 0 bases at V and 5 bases at J; junction bases unmatched: 4. CDR3 size: 17 residues. The CDR3 bases are TGTGCCAGCAGCCAAGATAGAGGACTAGCGGGGGACAATGAGCAGTTCTTC. It specifies CASSQDRGLAGDNEQFF.

The count of this clone is one. The CDR3 region has the DNA TGCAGCGTTGAAGATCGGGGGGCGCGTGGCTACACCTTC. Its translation: CSVEDRGARGYTF. The V and J genes are TRBV29-1 and TRBJ1-2, with D possibly matching TRBD1 (6 bases). Trimming took off 0 bases at V and 7 bases at J, with 12 bases between the two ends. This CDR3 has 13 amino acids. CDR1 SQVTM and CDR2 ANQGSEA come from the germline V gene.

The chain uses TRBV7-2 and TRBJ1-1; no reliable D call. The germline V and J ends were trimmed by 1 base and 5 bases, with 14 bases remaining between them. The CDR3 consists of 15 residues. Germline V CDR1 and CDR2: SGHTA, FQGNSA. This CDR3 reads CASSLEAPGGTEAFF. CDR3 sequence (DNA): TGTGCCAGCAGCTTAGAGGCACCGGGAGGGACTGAAGCTTTCTTT.

This chain joins TRBV7-2 and TRBJ1-1; 7 positions match TRBD1. The CDR3 covers 19 residues. The trim removed 1 base at V and 0 bases at J, leaving 14 bases unmatched. Germline V gene lookup returns CDR1 SGHTA and CDR2 FQGNSA. CDR3 amino acids: CASSLDGPGTDRMNTEAFF. CDR3 DNA sequence: TGTGCCAGCAGCTTAGACGGGCCCGGGACAGATCGAATGAACACTGAAGCTTTCTTT.

The chain employs TRBV30 and TRBJ1-5, with TRBD1 matching over 8 bases. V was clipped by 5 bases and J by 1 base; unmatched bases: 4. Germline-derived CDR1 and CDR2 are GTSNPN and SVGIG (reference sequence). This CDR3 has 14 amino acids. The CDR3 DNA follows: TGTGCCTGGGCCGGGACAGGCAGCAATCAGCCCCAGCATTTT. Protein product: CAWAGTGSNQPQHF. Full variable domain (missing parts from reference TRBV30 and TRBJ1-5): SQTIHQWPATLVQPVGSPLSLECTVEGTSNPNLYWYRQAAGRGLQLLFYSVGIGQISSEVPQNLSASRPQDRQFILSSKKLLLSDSGFYLCAWAGTGSNQPQHFGDGTRLSIL.

The chain recombines TRBV11-2 with TRBJ2-6; 8 bases line up with TRBD1. The CDR3 runs 18 residues. CDR1 SGHAT and CDR2 FQNNGV come from the germline V gene. V dropped 5 bases and J dropped 0; count of bases not matched to a gene: 9. CDR3 DNA sequence: TGTGCCAGCAGCGACCTCCGGGACAGGCACTCTGGGGCCAACGTCCTGACTTTC. Amino acids: CASSDLRDRHSGANVLTF.

This clone was seen a single time. The V call is TRBV6-5, the J call TRBJ2-7; TRBD1 aligns across 9 bases. The CDR3 has 15 residues. CDR1 and CDR2 from the germline V gene are MNHEY and SVGAGI. V gave up 6 bases and J gave up 1 base; unmatched junction bases: 7. The CDR3 sequence is CASRSAGTGSYEQYF. The CDR3 coding sequence is TGTGCCAGCAGATCAGCGGGGACAGGGTCCTACGAGCAGTACTTC.

The genes are TRBV29-1 and TRBJ1-6, with 11 bases matching TRBD1. The ends lost 6 bases at V and 7 bases at J; junction bases unmatched: 2. The germline CDR1 and CDR2 sequences are SQVTM and ANQGSEA. The length of the CDR3 is 13 residues. CDR3 protein: CSVGQGANSPLHF. CDR3 DNA: TGCAGCGTAGGACAGGGGGCAAATTCACCCCTCCACTTT.

The gene calls are TRBV9 and TRBJ1-6; D is undetermined. This CDR3 has 15 residues. Germline CDR1 is SGDLS and CDR2 is YYNGEE. V lost 0 bases and J 9 bases, leaving 13 bases between the germline ends. The CDR3 sequence is CASSVDGQSSSPLHF. The CDR3 coding sequence is TGTGCCAGCAGCGTAGACGGGCAAAGTAGTTCACCCCTCCACTTT.

J is TRBJ2-3 and V is TRBV5-1, with D hard to call. Looked up from germline, CDR1 is SGHRS and CDR2 is YFSETQ. Trimming stripped 0 bases from V and 2 bases from J, with 7 bases between. This CDR3 is built from 14 residues. The CDR3 protein is CASSLEANTDTQYF. CDR3 nucleotides: TGCGCCAGCAGCTTGGAGGCCAACACAGATACGCAGTATTTT.